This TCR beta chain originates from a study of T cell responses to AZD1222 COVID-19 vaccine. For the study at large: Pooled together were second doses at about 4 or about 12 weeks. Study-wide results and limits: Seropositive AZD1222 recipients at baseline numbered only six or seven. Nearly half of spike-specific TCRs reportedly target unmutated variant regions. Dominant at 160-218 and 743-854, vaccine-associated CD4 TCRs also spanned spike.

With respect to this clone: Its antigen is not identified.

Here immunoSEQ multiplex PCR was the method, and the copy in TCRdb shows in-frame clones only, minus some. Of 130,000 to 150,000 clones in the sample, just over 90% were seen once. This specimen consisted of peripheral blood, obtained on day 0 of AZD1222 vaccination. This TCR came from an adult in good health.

The CDR3 sequence: CASVEDRGNIQYF. CDR3 in DNA: TGCGCCAGCGTGGAGGACAGGGGAAACATTCAGTACTTC. The chain links TRBV5-1 to TRBJ2-4, with TRBD1 matching over 9 bases. V was pared by 7 bases and J by 6 bases, with 5 bases of the junction left unmatched. The germline gives CDR1 SGHRS, CDR2 YFSETQ. There are 13 residues in the CDR3.